The T cell receptor (beta chain) described here comes from a study of shared clonotypes between healthy human individuals. Notes on the study in general: Researchers sampled only blood; tissue repertoires likely differ.

The assay was run at deep level. Clones were sequenced by immunoSEQ multiplex PCR, and TCRdb holds only the in-frame ones, with some missing. The sample comprises over a million clones, roughly 74% of which are singletons, and roughly 0.62% rests with the top ten. In the case of this clone: Its antigen is unidentified.

This CDR3 spans 19 amino acids. The ends lost 4 bases at V and 0 bases at J; junction bases unmatched: 14. The germline V gene has CDR1 SGHNT and CDR2 YYREEE (reference sequence). V is TRBV5-4 and J is TRBJ2-1; 9 positions agree with TRBD2. Input material: memory CD4+ T cells from PBMCs. Documented subset: CD45RA-negative fraction. The sequence derives from a man aged 18 to 30 in good health. Some clones in this sample may be carry-over from other donors' samples. The CDR3 sequence: CASSPAGGISVVSYNEQFF. The CDR3 coding sequence is TGTGCCAGCAGCCCAGCGGGAGGTATCAGTGTGGTCTCCTACAATGAGCAGTTCTTC.